A single T cell receptor (beta chain) is shown here with its context. It has no known antigen specificity. No base-level quality is on record; no much larger clone is a single base apart. The CDR3 has 15 amino acids, counting the end cysteine and phenylalanine. Here the CDR3 DNA is all that survives: 45 bases in frame from base 1. The germline V gene supplies CDR1 MDHEN and CDR2 SYDVKM. V and J are truncated by 2 bases and 0 bases respectively, leaving an intervening sequence of 8 bases. The sample comes from a study of shared clonotypes between healthy human individuals (dated by TCRdb to about 2020). Background for the entire study: A couple of women and three men aged 18 to 49 years were included in the cohort. Per donor, three plates each were used for CD4 naive and CD4 memory, two for CD8 naive, and one for CD8 memory. To estimate repertoire size and how much clonotype sharing occurs between individuals, the study deeply sequenced the blood TCR repertoires of roughly 5 healthy adults. Libraries were prepared and TCR repertoires were sequenced by different laboratories using diverse techniques, in order to increase sequencing depth and limit assay-specific biases. Leukapheresis yielded between about 0.85 and 10 billion PBMCs per donor.

Study-wide conclusions, independent of this receptor: When a handful of donors were compared, the shared fraction of clonotypes was around 5% for naive CD4, 3.5% to 4% for naive CD8, 2% to 2.5% for memory CD4, and roughly 0.43% for memory CD8. The genetic and exposure-history diversity represented was limited by the small number of donors. Incomplete sequencing was indicated by rarefaction of sorted-subset datasets, despite the large sequencing depth. Based on pairwise subsampling, the degree of clonotype sharing among donors was expected to be affected by sequencing depth. Higher generation probabilities were observed for clonotypes shared by all four sorted-subset donors than for non-shared clonotypes. Naive subsets generally had larger estimated clonotype richness than memory subsets. Only blood was sampled, and tissue TCR repertoires likely differ from those in blood.

TCR CDR3 regions were amplified from genomic DNA by multiplex PCR using the deep immunoSEQ assay. Extracted genomic DNA from each cell subset was distributed evenly across all wells of several immunoSEQ 96-well plates, and each plate was treated as a replicate. For sorted subsets, about 220 ng of genomic DNA, equivalent to around 29,000 T cell genomes, went into each replicate PCR. Purified libraries were quantified with a Qubit 3.0 fluorometer, sized on a Bioanalyzer 2100, and re-quantified with the KAPA Library Quantification kit. Every immunoSEQ 96-well plate was sequenced on a separate single-read 150-cycle Illumina NextSeq 550 flow cell. The original pipeline was this. Because only junctional sequences without quality scores were contained in the immunoSEQ output, filtering matching that applied to full-length reads could not be performed. To assign V/J genes and CDR3, sequences were annotated using PyIR, a Python wrapper for IgBLAST v1.9, with IMGT germline references. Reads with weak V/J assignments (E-value above 1e-6), missing CDR3, stop codons, out-of-frame junctions, or ambiguous translated residues were removed. V3J clonotypes were defined by identical inferred V gene, J gene, and CDR3 amino acid sequence. To compute the percentage overlap between repertoires, the number of shared unique clonotypes was divided by the size of the smaller repertoire. Three approaches were used to assess repertoire richness: RTK rarefaction, the Chao1 estimator, and Recon v2.1 estimates of unobserved clonotypes. For all TCRbeta clonotypes obtained by the gDNA method from a few donors, generation probabilities were computed with OLGA. TCRdb carries this immuneACCESS record with in-frame sequences only. Its versions omit some clonotypes, under half of them owing to an unresolved V gene in the studies checked, with the rest unexplained. V, J and clone size reflect that table, while D and trimming were determined from the DNA. The sample yields around 750,000 clones; roughly 70% were counted once. The top ten clones comprise more than 1.5% of the sample.

The donors were healthy, HIV-negative adults with no recently reported acute infections or vaccinations. Every donor was a Caucasian adult residing in Nashville, Tennessee, USA. Magnetic negative selection was used to enrich CD4+ T cells, after which naive cells were positively selected on CD45RA and the negative fraction became the memory subset. Blood was obtained by leukapheresis, after which PBMCs were separated by Ficoll-Histopaque density gradient centrifugation and cryopreserved in liquid nitrogen vapor phase. Analytical flow cytometry was used to check the purity and quantity of every magnetically sorted T cell population. Each sorted fraction had its genomic DNA isolated and then quantified by UV absorbance on a Nanodrop 2000c.

This TCR was sampled from a woman in her twenties or thirties in good health. Sequencing used memory CD4+ T cells sorted from blood. The cell subset or site label for this specimen denotes: CD45RA-negative fraction. The chain employs TRBV28 and TRBJ1-3, with the identity of the D gene unclear. CDR3 reads: CASSLGADSGNTIYF. The DNA sequence follows: TGTGCCAGCAGTTTAGGTGCGGACTCTGGAAACACCATATATTTT. This CDR3, with the reference TRBV28 and TRBJ1-3 proteins standing in past its ends, gives the full variable domain DVKVTQSSRYLVKRTGEKVFLECVQDMDHENMFWYRQDPGLGLRLIYFSYDVKMKEKGDIPEGYSVSREKKERFSLILESASTNQTSMYLCASSLGADSGNTIYFGEGSWLTVV.